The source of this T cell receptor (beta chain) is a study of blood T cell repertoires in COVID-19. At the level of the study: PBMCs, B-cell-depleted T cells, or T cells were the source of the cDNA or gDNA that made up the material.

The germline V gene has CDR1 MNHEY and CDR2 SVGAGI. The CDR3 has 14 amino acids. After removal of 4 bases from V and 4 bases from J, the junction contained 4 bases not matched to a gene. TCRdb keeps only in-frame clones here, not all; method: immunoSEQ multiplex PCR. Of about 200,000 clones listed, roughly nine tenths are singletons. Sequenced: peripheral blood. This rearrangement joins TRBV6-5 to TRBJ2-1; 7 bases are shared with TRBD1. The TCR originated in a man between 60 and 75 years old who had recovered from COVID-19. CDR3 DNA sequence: TGTGCCAGCAGTTGGGGACAGCCTTACAATGAGCAGTTCTTC. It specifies CASSWGQPYNEQFF.